The entry below gives a single T cell receptor (beta chain) sequence along with its context. What it binds is unknown. The CDR3 extends over 15 amino acids. Trimming took off 2 bases at V and 1 base at J, with 12 bases between the two ends. The germline gives CDR1 SGHKS, CDR2 YYEKEE (reference sequence). The sample is drawn from a study of blood T cells in healthy people across ages. General study points: Naive CD4+ cells and diversity were both higher in long-lived donors than in aged donors.

Sample-barcoded 5' priming and a J-beta primer mix drove a second PCR of roughly 7 to 11 cycles. TCRdb itself ran the 5' RACE reads through MiXCR, one entry per CDR3 protein. The sample shows fewer than 2 million distinct CDR3 sequences, approximately 40% of them seen only once. The source of this sequence is a human donor in good health. V usage is TRBV5-5 and J usage is TRBJ1-1; D is possibly TRBD1 (6 bases). The sample consisted of blood. The CDR3 region is CASSFLGGQNTEAFF. The CDR3 nucleotides are TGTGCCAGCAGCTTTTTAGGGGGGCAGAACACTGAAGCTTTCTTT.